Each of the 10 T cell receptor beta chains below was sequenced from the same sample in a study of T cell responses to AZD1222 COVID-19 vaccine. TCRdb keeps only in-frame clones here, not all; method: immunoSEQ multiplex PCR. This repertoire shows some 150,000 clones, roughly nine tenths found once; its top ten account for 1.5% to 2%. Source: peripheral blood, taken on day 0 of AZD1222 vaccination. These receptors all stem from an adult in good health.

The chain is built from TRBV20-1 and TRBJ2-7, with D hard to call. The CDR3 runs 12 residues. The V end lost 3 bases, the J end lost 0 bases, and 6 bases lay between the germline ends. Germline V gene sequence: CDR1 DFQATT, CDR2 SNEGSKA (reference sequence). The CDR3 sequence: CSASRHSYEQYF. In DNA, the CDR3 is TGCAGTGCTAGTAGGCACTCCTACGAGCAGTACTTC.

This chain links TRBV5-4 with TRBJ2-3; 14 bases are a match to TRBD2. V shed 3 bases and J 6 bases; nucleotides not matched to a gene: 6. The CDR3 runs to 16 residues. Germline V gene sequence: CDR1 SGHNT, CDR2 YYREEE (reference sequence). The chain's CDR3 is CASSSGLAGGIDTQYF. CDR3 in DNA: TGTGCCAGCAGCTCTGGACTAGCGGGAGGTATCGATACGCAGTATTTT.

The chain links TRBV4-2 to TRBJ1-4; the match to TRBD1 covers 8 bases. Germline CDR1 reads LGHNA; CDR2 reads YNFKEQ. The CDR3 consists of 16 residues. The trim removed 0 bases at V and 6 bases at J, leaving 6 bases unmatched. The CDR3 reads CASSQERTGWDEKLFF. In nucleotides, the CDR3 is TGTGCCAGCAGCCAAGAAAGGACAGGGTGGGATGAAAAACTGTTTTTT.

This chain joins TRBV3-1 (or the pseudogene TRBV3-2) and TRBJ2-7; 7 bases are a match to TRBD2. Germline V CDR1 and CDR2: LGHDT, YNNKEL (reference sequence). V dropped 1 base and J dropped 2; count of bases not matched to a gene: 8. The CDR3 loop spans 16 amino acids. The chain's CDR3 is CASSQGDPSGPYEQYF. DNA of the CDR3: TGTGCCAGCAGCCAAGGTGATCCTAGCGGTCCCTACGAGCAGTACTTC.

Here the CDR3 DNA reads TGTGCCAGCAGTTATATGGCCGAATACGAGCAGTACTTC. Translating it yields CASSYMAEYEQYF. The chain employs TRBV6-2 or TRBV6-3 and TRBJ2-7, with D unclear. Deletions cut 3 bases from V and 4 bases from J, with 10 bases between. This CDR3 region has 13 residues. Germline V gene lookup returns CDR1 MNHEY and CDR2 SVGEGT.

The genes are TRBV11-1 and TRBJ2-1; no reliable D call. V was clipped by 7 bases and J by 9 bases, with 13 bases between them. CDR1 is SGHAT, CDR2 FQDESV, per germline (reference sequence). CDR3 length equals 12 residues. CDR3: CASTTWPGEQFF. The CDR3 bases are TGTGCCAGCACCACTTGGCCTGGTGAGCAGTTCTTC.

This chain uses TRBV6-5 with TRBJ1-4; D not certain. The germline V gene encodes CDR1 MNHEY and CDR2 SVGAGI. V was pared by 5 bases and J by 8 bases, with 15 bases between. CDR3 length: 14 residues. The CDR3 spells CASSPRKGGEKLFF. The DNA for the CDR3 is TGTGCCAGCAGTCCCCGAAAGGGTGGGGAAAAACTGTTTTTT.

The chain links TRBV5-6 to TRBJ1-4, with 9 bases aligning to TRBD1. Germline V CDR1 and CDR2: SGHDT, YYEEEE. This CDR3 spans 18 amino acids. V lost 2 bases to trimming and J lost 7 bases; unmatched junction nucleotides: 15. The CDR3 region is CASSLTLTRTGAREKLFF. In DNA, the CDR3 is TGTGCCAGCAGCTTAACCTTAACCCGGACAGGGGCACGTGAAAAACTGTTTTTT.

This clone was observed a handful of times. The J gene is TRBJ1-5, the V gene TRBV6-1, with D hard to call. V was clipped by 0 bases and J by 2 bases, with 5 bases between them. The CDR3 contains 14 residues. Germline V gene lookup returns CDR1 MNHNS and CDR2 SASEGT. CDR3 coding DNA: TGTGCCAGCAGTGAAGCGACGGGCAATCAGCCCCAGCATTTT. Protein sequence: CASSEATGNQPQHF.

Regarding this clone: The junction does not match germline at one end; this may be a read error. The chain is built from TRBV5-4 and TRBJ2-3, with TRBD1 matching over 9 bases. The CDR3 totals 11 residues. In germline, CDR1 is SGHNT, CDR2 YYREEE (reference sequence). The CDR3 reads CASSGDRVRDF. CDR3 nucleotide sequence: TGTGCCAGCAGCGGGGACAGGGTCAGGGATTTT.